A single T cell receptor (beta chain) is shown here with its context. During active infection, Seattle patients enrolled and were then monitored through disease. Per the authors' pipeline: Estimation of nucleated cell counts relied on the amplification of reference gene primers. Profiled with immunoSEQ multiplex PCR; TCRdb holds only in-frame clones, not every one. That table is the source of V, J and clone size, and D and trimming were worked out from the DNA. There are around 200,000 clones in the sample; around 80% occur only once, and 14% lies in the top ten. This record comes from a study of blood T cell repertoires in COVID-19. Germline V CDR1 and CDR2: MNHEY, SVGAGI. CDR3 length: 14 residues. V trimming: 10 bases; J trimming: 4 bases; junction bases outside the gene matches: 8.

The receptor was derived from a woman in her 70s with COVID-19, enrolled during active disease. The chain couples TRBV6-5 to TRBJ2-2; 8 bases align to TRBD2. Sequences were obtained from peripheral blood. CDR3 DNA sequence: TGTGCCACAAAGGCGGGGGGCGCCACCGGGGAGCTGTTTTTT. It yields the protein CATKAGGATGELFF.